What follows are 8 T cell receptor beta chains derived from one specimen sequenced in a study of blood T cell repertoires in COVID-19. Only in-frame clones appear in the TCRdb table, and some are missing; sequencing was by immunoSEQ multiplex PCR. Among 180,000 or so clones listed, 86% were seen once. Sequencing was carried out using peripheral blood. The receptors originated from a woman in her 30s with active or convalescent COVID-19.

V and J are TRBV5-1 and TRBJ2-1, with 9 bases identical to TRBD1. The CDR3 totals 17 residues. Germline values: CDR1 SGHRS, CDR2 YFSETQ. The V and J ends lost 4 bases and 10 bases, in that order; junction bases with no gene match: 18. CDR3: CASSHTFTGGAEKEQFF. The DNA for the CDR3 is TGCGCCAGCAGCCACACCTTCACAGGGGGCGCAGAGAAGGAGCAGTTCTTC.

This clone came up once. This chain links TRBV7-9 with TRBJ1-6; D gene uncertain. Germline V gene sequence: CDR1 SEHNR, CDR2 FQNEAQ (reference sequence). V dropped 3 bases and J dropped 0 bases, with 9 bases sitting between them. This CDR3 has 16 residues. The CDR3 sequence: CASSFSGSSYNSPLHF. In nucleotides, the CDR3 is TGTGCCAGCAGCTTTAGCGGGAGCTCCTATAATTCACCCCTCCACTTT.

The CDR3 sequence: CAWSGQAEAFF. CDR3 coding DNA: TGTGCCTGGAGTGGGCAGGCAGAAGCTTTCTTT. J is TRBJ1-1 and V is TRBV30; D call uncertain. Trimming shortened V by 1 base and J by 8 bases, and 8 bases separated the two germline ends. The V gene's germline CDR1 is GTSNPN and CDR2 SVGIG (reference sequence). The CDR3 extends over 11 amino acids. The variable domain in full, with the rest retrieved from reference TRBV30 and TRBJ1-1, is SQTIHQWPATLVQPVGSPLSLECTVEGTSNPNLYWYRQAAGRGLQLLFYSVGIGQISSEVPQNLSASRPQDRQFILSSKKLLLSDSGFYLCAWSGQAEAFFGQGTRLTVV.

V gene TRBV5-1 combines with J gene TRBJ1-5, with D possibly TRBD1 on 5 matching bases. This CDR3 region has 14 residues. Germline CDR1 reads SGHRS; CDR2 reads YFSETQ. Between the trimmed V and J ends, which lost 3 bases and 5 bases, there was a span of 12 bases. The CDR3 reads CASSWGDGDQPQHF. The CDR3 DNA reads as TGCGCCAGCAGCTGGGGGGACGGCGATCAGCCCCAGCATTTT.

The V gene is TRBV7-9, the J gene TRBJ2-1; tentatively, D is TRBD1 (5 bases). The V end was cut by 6 bases, the J end by 7 bases, with 7 bases between. The CDR3 has 11 amino acids. CDR1 is SEHNR and CDR2 is FQNEAQ in the germline V gene (reference sequence). CDR3 sequence: CASRKGNEQFF. In nucleotides, the CDR3 is TGTGCCAGCAGGAAGGGGAATGAGCAGTTCTTC.

This clone was detected once. This chain joins TRBV28 and TRBJ1-3, with 8 nucleotides matching TRBD1. V lost 9 bases and J lost 0; bases outside the gene matches: 13. The CDR3 runs 17 residues. The germline gives CDR1 MDHEN, CDR2 SYDVKM. The CDR3 DNA follows: TGTGCCAGTGGGCCTTGGGGACAGGCCCTCTCTGGAAACACCATATATTTT. The encoded protein is CASGPWGQALSGNTIYF.

The CDR3: CASSPGTSSYNSPLHF. The CDR3 nucleotides read TGTGCCAGCAGCCCAGGGACTAGCTCCTATAATTCACCCCTCCACTTT. The V and J genes are TRBV3-1 (or the pseudogene TRBV3-2) and TRBJ1-6, with a tentative D call TRBD1 (5 bases). Trimming took off 4 bases at V and 0 bases at J, with 10 bases between the two ends. The germline V gene encodes CDR1 LGHDT and CDR2 YNNKEL (reference sequence). The CDR3 is 16 amino acids.

There are a few counts of this clone. The chain combines TRBV11-2 with TRBJ1-1; 7 nucleotides align to TRBD1. Germline loops: CDR1 SGHAT, CDR2 FQNNGV. The CDR3 totals 14 residues. J was trimmed by 1 base and V by 5 bases; bases with no gene match: 4. CDR3 DNA sequence: TGTGCCAGCAGCAAAGGGACAGAGAACACTGAAGCTTTCTTT. This gives the protein CASSKGTENTEAFF.